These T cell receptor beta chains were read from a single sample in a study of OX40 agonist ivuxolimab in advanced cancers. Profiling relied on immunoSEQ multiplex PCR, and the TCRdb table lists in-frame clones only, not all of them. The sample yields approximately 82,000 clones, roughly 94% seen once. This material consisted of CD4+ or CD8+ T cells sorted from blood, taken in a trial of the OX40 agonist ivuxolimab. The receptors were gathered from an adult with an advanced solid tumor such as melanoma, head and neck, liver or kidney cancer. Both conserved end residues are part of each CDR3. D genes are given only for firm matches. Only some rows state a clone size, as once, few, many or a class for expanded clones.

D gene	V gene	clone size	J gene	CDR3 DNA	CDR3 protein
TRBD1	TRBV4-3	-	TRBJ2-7	TGCGCCAGCAGCCCCTCCGCGGACAGGTCAGGGTGGGAGCAGTACTTC	CASSPSADRSGWEQYF
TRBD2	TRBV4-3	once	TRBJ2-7	TGCGCCAGCAGCCAGAGTAGCGGGGCATCCTACGAGCAGTACTTC	CASSQSSGASYEQYF
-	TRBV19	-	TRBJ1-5	TGTGCCAGTAGTCCTGGACAGAAGAATCAGCCCCAGCATTTT	CASSPGQKNQPQHF
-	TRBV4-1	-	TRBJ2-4	TGCGCCAGCAGCCTAGGGCGACACGCGGGGACCAAAAACATTCAGTACTTC	CASSLGRHAGTKNIQYF
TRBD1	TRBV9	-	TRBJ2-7	TGTGCCAGCAGCGTCCGGGACAGGGTAGACGAGCAGTACTTC	CASSVRDRVDEQYF
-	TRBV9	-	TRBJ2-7	TGTGCCAGCAGCGTAGTTGAAGGGGACGAGCAGTACTTC	CASSVVEGDEQYF
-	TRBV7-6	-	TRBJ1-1	TGTGCCAGCAGCTTAAGATTTGGTGAAGCTTTCTTT	CASSLRFGEAFF
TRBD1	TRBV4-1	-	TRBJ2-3	TGCGCCAGCAGCCAAGATCGCGGGACAGGGGCAGATACGCAGTATTTT	CASSQDRGTGADTQYF
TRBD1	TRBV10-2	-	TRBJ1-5	TGCGCCAGCAGTGCTCCGGGACAGGGCCTTAATAGCAATCAGCCCCAGCATTTT	CASSAPGQGLNSNQPQHF
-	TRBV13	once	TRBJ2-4	TGTGCCAGCAGCTTAGCCGAGGATAGCGGACTAGCCAAAAACATTCAGTACTTC	CASSLAEDSGLAKNIQYF
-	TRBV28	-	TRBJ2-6	TGTGCCAGCAGTTCACAGAGAGGATCTGGGGCCAACGTCCTGACTTTC	CASSSQRGSGANVLTF
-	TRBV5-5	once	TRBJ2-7	TGTGCCAGCAGCCAAGTCCGCAGAGCTAACGAGCAGTACTTC	CASSQVRRANEQYF
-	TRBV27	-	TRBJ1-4	TGTGCCAGCAGTCGTAGGGGGAGAGCTAATGAAAAACTGTTTTTT	CASSRRGRANEKLFF
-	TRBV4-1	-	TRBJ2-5	TGCGCCAGCAGCCAAGAAACAGGGACCCAGTACTTC	CASSQETGTQYF
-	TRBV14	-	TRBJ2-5	TGTGCCAGCAGTCCGGTAGGAATGGAGACCCAGTACTTC	CASSPVGMETQYF
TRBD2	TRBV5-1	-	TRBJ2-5	TGCGCCAGCAGCTTGGTTAGCGGGGGGGCCGAAGAGACCCAGTACTTC	CASSLVSGGAEETQYF
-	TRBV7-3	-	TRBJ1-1	TGTGCCAGCAGCTTAGTGGGCCGTCAGGGGCGGGGAGGTGAAGCTTTCTTT	CASSLVGRQGRGGEAFF
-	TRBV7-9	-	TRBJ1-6	TGTGCCAGCAGCTTATGGTCCGATTCACCCCTCCACTTT	CASSLWSDSPLHF
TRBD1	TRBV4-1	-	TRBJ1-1	TGCGCCAGCAGCCAGGAGGGACAGGGGAACACTGAAGCTTTCTTT	CASSQEGQGNTEAFF
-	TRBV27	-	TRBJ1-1	TGTGCCAGCAGTGCTGGGGGCGGGTATCGGACTGAAGCTTTCTTT	CASSAGGGYRTEAFF
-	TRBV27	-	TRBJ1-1	TGTGCCAGCAGCCTGCTCGGCGGGGGCACTGAAGCTTTCTTT	CASSLLGGGTEAFF
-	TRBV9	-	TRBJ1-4	TGTGCCAGCAGCGATGGGGTCGGGGTGAGTGAAAAACTGTTTTTT	CASSDGVGVSEKLFF